One and the same sample provided the 14 T cell receptor beta chains below, sequenced in a study of CD8 T cells in Susac syndrome (dated by TCRdb to between 2018 and 2020). Receptors were amplified or captured by the immunoSEQ multiplex PCR assay. RNA was extracted using the RNeasy kit, and roughly 0.5 to 1 microgram was reverse transcribed with random hexamers. TCRdb redid the processing of the public reads, applying fastp at Q25 and MiXCR, and retained in-frame beta chains. Every distinct CDR3 protein forms one entry, paired with its most common genes and DNA. Counted in this sample were about 240,000 distinct CDR3 sequences; 90% to 96% of them appeared once. The top ten constitute roughly 0.1% of the sample. The source material was CD4+ T cells from PBMCs. The receptors here all came from a human donor with Susac syndrome.

J is TRBJ1-4 and V is TRBV28, with no clear D. This CDR3 region has 12 residues. Germline CDR1 MDHEN, CDR2 SYDVKM. V lost 2 bases, J lost 7 bases, and 5 bases lay in between. The CDR3: CASSLRREKLFF. CDR3 nucleotide sequence: TGTGCCAGCAGTTTAAGGCGTGAAAAACTGTTTTTT.

The sample holds one count of this clonotype. The V call is TRBV5-1, the J call TRBJ2-3, with D possibly being TRBD1 or TRBD2 (5 bases each). CDR3 length equals 15 residues. Trimming left V 3 bases short and J 0 bases short, with 11 bases between. The germline V gene has CDR1 SGHRS and CDR2 YFSETQ. CDR3 protein: CASSSTGPSTDTQYF. The CDR3 nucleotides read TGCGCCAGCAGCTCCACGGGGCCGAGCACAGATACGCAGTATTTT.

The CDR3 is CASTALSTDTQYF. The CDR3 DNA reads TGTGCCAGCACCGCGCTCAGCACAGATACGCAGTATTTT. The rearrangement joins TRBV2 to TRBJ2-3; D is ambiguous. Trimming removed 7 bases from V and 0 bases from J, with 8 bases in between. This CDR3 is built from 13 residues. Germline V CDR1 and CDR2: SNHLY, FYNNEI.

This sequence joins TRBV25-1 and TRBJ2-7; TRBD1 is a possible D gene (6 bases). The length of the CDR3 is 16 residues. The V gene lost 3 bases and the J gene lost 4 bases, with 19 bases spanning the gap. CDR1 MGHDK and CDR2 SYGVNS come from the germline V gene. Here the CDR3 DNA reads TGTGCCAGCAGTGATCGCACAGGGCCGACGGTATACGAGCAGTACTTC. Amino acids: CASSDRTGPTVYEQYF.

This chain links TRBV7-8 with TRBJ2-1; no firm D call. From germline, CDR1 is SGHVS and CDR2 FQNEAQ. Deletions cut 1 base from V and 6 bases from J, with 13 bases between. The CDR3 extends over 15 amino acids. CDR3 sequence: CASSLDPRSRNEQFF. DNA for the CDR3: TGTGCCAGCAGCTTAGACCCCCGTTCCCGCAATGAGCAGTTCTTC.

The CDR3 here is CASSQRDKQYNEQFF. CDR3 DNA: TGTGCCAGCAGCCAGCGGGACAAGCAGTACAATGAGCAGTTCTTC. The V and J genes are TRBV11-3 and TRBJ2-1, with D tentatively TRBD2 (7 bases). V lost 5 bases to trimming and J lost 4 bases, with 15 bases between them. The length of the CDR3 is 15 residues. Germline values: CDR1 SGHNT, CDR2 YENEEA.

V is TRBV4-1 and J is TRBJ2-7; D unresolved. Germline V gives CDR1 MGHRA, CDR2 YSYEKL. V gave up 0 bases and J gave up 1 base, with 7 bases separating them. This CDR3 region has 14 residues. Here the CDR3 DNA reads TGCGCCAGCAGCCAAGATACAATTTCCTACGAGCAGTACTTC. This encodes CASSQDTISYEQYF.

For the CDR3, the DNA is TGCAGCGTCGTTCTTTGGGGCGGGAGTCAGGCCCAGTACTTC. It codes for CSVVLWGGSQAQYF. The V gene is TRBV29-1, the J gene TRBJ2-5, with TRBD2 identical over 7 bases. CDR1 and CDR2 from the germline V gene are SQVTM and ANQGSEA. V lost 6 bases to trimming and J lost 9 bases; unmatched junction nucleotides: 16. The CDR3 is 14 residues long.

This chain links TRBV30 with TRBJ1-2, with D possibly TRBD1 on 5 matching bases. This CDR3 comprises 12 residues. The V and J ends lost 6 bases and 5 bases respectively, with 13 bases between them. CDR1 and CDR2 from the germline V gene are GTSNPN and SVGIG (reference sequence). Written as DNA, the CDR3 is TGTGCCTGCCAGAGGGGAAATTATGGCTACACCTTC. Protein: CACQRGNYGYTF.

J is TRBJ1-1 and V is TRBV29-1; 7 bases map to TRBD1. Germline V CDR1 and CDR2: SQVTM, ANQGSEA. With 2 bases clipped from V and 14 bases from J, the junction kept 14 bases outside the gene matches. This CDR3 is 13 amino acids long. CDR3 amino acids: CSVEFDRAVFAFF. DNA for the CDR3: TGCAGCGTTGAATTTGACAGGGCGGTTTTCGCCTTCTTT.

The genes are TRBV4-1 and TRBJ2-2; the match to TRBD1 covers 9 bases. This CDR3 has 17 amino acids. With V trimmed by 3 bases and J by 4 bases, 9 bases remained unmatched. Germline V gives CDR1 MGHRA, CDR2 YSYEKL. DNA of the CDR3: TGCGCCAGCAGCCACGATCAAGGGACAGGGAGCACCGGGGAGCTGTTTTTT. It translates to CASSHDQGTGSTGELFF.

The chain uses TRBV5-4 and TRBJ1-2; 7 positions match TRBD1. With V trimmed by 0 bases and J by 8 bases, 7 bases remained unmatched. Germline values: CDR1 SGHNT, CDR2 YYREEE (reference sequence). The CDR3 runs 14 residues. CDR3 in DNA: TGTGCCAGCAGCTTGGCTGACAGGGTTGGAGGCTACACCTTC. Translation: CASSLADRVGGYTF.

The chain uses TRBV7-9 and TRBJ2-5; TRBD1 or TRBD2 may be the D gene (6 bases each). Trimming pared 5 bases from V and 5 bases from J, leaving 15 bases between. Germline lookup yields CDR1 SEHNR and CDR2 FQNEAQ (reference sequence). The CDR3 has 14 amino acids. CDR3 coding DNA: TGTGCCAGCAGCGGAGGGGGATTCGAGGAGACCCAGTACTTC. This codes for CASSGGGFEETQYF.

This clonotype was observed a single time. The chain is built from TRBV6-5 and TRBJ2-3; D is perhaps TRBD1 (5 bases). Trimming took off 8 bases at V and 6 bases at J, with 15 bases between the two ends. The CDR3 consists of 13 residues. The germline gives CDR1 MNHEY, CDR2 SVGAGI. CDR3 in amino acids: CASSKGSQDTQYF. As DNA, the CDR3 is TGTGCCAGCTCTAAGGGGTCCCAGGATACGCAGTATTTT.